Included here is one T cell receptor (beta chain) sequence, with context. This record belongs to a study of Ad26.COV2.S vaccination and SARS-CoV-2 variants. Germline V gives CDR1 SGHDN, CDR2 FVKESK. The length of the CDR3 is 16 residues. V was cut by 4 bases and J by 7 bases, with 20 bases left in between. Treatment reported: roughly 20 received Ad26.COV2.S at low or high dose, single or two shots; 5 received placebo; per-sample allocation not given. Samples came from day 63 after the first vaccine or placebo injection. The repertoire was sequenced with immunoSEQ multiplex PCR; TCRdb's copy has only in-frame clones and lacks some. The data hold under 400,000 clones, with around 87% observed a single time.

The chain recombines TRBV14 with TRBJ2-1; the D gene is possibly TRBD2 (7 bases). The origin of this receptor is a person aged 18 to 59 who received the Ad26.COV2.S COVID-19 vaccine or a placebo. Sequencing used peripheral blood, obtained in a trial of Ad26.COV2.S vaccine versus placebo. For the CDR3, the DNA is TGTGCCAGCAGCCCCCTGGGGGGGGCGACATTGAATGAGCAGTTCTTC. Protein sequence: CASSPLGGATLNEQFF.